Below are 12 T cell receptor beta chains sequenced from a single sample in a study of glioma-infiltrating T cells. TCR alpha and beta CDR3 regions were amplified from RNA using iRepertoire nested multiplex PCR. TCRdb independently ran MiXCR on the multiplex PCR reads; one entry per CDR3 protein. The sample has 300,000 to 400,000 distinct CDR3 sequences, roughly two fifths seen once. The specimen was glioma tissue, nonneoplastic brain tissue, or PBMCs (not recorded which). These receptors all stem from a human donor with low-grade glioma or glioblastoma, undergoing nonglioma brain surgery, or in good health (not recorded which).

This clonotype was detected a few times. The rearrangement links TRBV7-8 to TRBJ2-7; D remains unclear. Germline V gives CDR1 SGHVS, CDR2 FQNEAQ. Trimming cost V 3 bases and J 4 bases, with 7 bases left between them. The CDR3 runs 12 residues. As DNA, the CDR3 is TGTGCCAGCAGCTTGCCCCTATACGAGCAGTACTTC. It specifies CASSLPLYEQYF. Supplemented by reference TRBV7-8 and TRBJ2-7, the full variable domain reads GAGVSQSPRYKVAKRGQDVALRCDPISGHVSLFWYQQALGQGPEFLTYFQNEAQLDKSGLPSDRFFAERPEGSVSTLKIQRTQQEDSAVYLCASSLPLYEQYFGPGTRLTVT.

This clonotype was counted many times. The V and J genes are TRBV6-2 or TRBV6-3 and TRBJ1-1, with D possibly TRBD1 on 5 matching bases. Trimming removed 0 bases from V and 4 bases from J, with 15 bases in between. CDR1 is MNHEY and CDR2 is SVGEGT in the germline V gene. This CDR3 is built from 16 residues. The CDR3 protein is CASSYSRGGRGTEAFF. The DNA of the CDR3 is TGTGCCAGCAGTTACTCGAGGGGCGGCCGGGGCACTGAAGCTTTCTTT.

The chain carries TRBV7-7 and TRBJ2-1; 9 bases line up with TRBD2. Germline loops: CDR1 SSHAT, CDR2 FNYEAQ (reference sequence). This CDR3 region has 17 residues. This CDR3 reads CAGSLGLAGISYNEQFF. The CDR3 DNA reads TGTGCTGGCAGCTTAGGGCTAGCGGGAATATCCTACAATGAGCAGTTCTTC.

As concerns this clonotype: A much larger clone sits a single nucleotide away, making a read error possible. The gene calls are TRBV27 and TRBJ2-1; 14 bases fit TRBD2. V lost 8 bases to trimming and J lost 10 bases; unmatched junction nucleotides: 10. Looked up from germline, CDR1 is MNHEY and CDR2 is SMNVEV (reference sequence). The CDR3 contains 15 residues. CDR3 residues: CASGKGLAGVAEQFF. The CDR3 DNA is TGTGCCAGCGGTAAGGGACTAGCGGGAGTAGCCGAGCAGTTCTTC.

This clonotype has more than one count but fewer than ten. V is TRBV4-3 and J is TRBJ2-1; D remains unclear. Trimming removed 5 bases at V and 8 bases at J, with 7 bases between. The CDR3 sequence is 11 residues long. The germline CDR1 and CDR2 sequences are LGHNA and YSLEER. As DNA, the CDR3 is TGCGCCAGCAGCTACCGGGATGAGCAGTTCTTC. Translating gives CASSYRDEQFF.

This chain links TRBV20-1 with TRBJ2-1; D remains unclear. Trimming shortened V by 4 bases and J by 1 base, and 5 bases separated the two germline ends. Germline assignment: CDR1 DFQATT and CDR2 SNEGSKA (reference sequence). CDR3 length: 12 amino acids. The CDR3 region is CSAIGSYNEQFF. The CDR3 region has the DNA TGCAGTGCTATTGGTTCCTACAATGAGCAGTTCTTC.

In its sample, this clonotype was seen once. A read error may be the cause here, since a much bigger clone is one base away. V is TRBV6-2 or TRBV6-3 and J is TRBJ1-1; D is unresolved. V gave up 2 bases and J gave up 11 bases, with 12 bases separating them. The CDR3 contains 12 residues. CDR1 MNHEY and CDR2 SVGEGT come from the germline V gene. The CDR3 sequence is CASSYTHARAFF. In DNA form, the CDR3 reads TGTGCCAGCAGTTACACACACGCGAGGGCTTTCTTT.

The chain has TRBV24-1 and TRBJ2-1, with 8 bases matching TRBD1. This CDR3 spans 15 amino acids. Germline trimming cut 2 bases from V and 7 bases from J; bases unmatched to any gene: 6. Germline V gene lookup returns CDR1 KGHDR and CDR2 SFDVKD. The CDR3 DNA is TGTGCCACCAGTGATTCAGGGGGCGCTTGGAATGAGCAGTTCTTC. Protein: CATSDSGGAWNEQFF.

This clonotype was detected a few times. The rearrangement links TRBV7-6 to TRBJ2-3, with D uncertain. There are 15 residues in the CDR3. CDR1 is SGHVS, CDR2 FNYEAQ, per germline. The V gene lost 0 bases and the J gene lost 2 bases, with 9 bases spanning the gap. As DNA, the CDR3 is TGTGCCAGCAGCTTAGCGATCGGTTCCACAGATACGCAGTATTTT. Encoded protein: CASSLAIGSTDTQYF.

The CDR3 DNA reads as TGTGCCAGCAGTTACTATCGGGAAACCACAGATACGCAGTATTTT. This gives the protein CASSYYRETTDTQYF. The rearrangement links TRBV6-6 to TRBJ2-3; tentative D call: TRBD2 (5 bases). The CDR3 is made up of 15 amino acids. The V and J ends lost 1 base and 2 bases respectively, with 10 bases between them. The germline CDR1 and CDR2 sequences are MNHNY and SVGAGI (reference sequence).

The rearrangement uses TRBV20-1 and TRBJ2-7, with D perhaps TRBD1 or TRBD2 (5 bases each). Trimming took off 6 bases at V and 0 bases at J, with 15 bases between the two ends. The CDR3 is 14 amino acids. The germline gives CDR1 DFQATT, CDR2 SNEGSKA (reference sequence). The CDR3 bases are TGCAGTGCCCTCGAAGGGACGTACTCCTACGAGCAGTACTTC. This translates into CSALEGTYSYEQYF.

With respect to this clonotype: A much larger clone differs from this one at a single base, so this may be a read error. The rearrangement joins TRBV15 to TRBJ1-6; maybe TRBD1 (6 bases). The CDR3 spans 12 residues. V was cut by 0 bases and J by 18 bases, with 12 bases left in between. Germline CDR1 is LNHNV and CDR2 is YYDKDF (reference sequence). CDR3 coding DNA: TGTGCCACCAGCAGAGATTCGGGGGCCCCCCACTTT. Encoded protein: CATSRDSGAPHF.